The 18 T cell receptor beta chains in this list originate from one sample, sequenced in a study of blood T cell repertoires in COVID-19. Data came from immunoSEQ multiplex PCR; TCRdb stores just in-frame clones and leaves some out. The table records about 240,000 clones, 86% of them present only once. Sequenced input: peripheral blood. These receptor sequences come from an elderly man with acute or convalescent COVID-19.

This clone was recorded a few times. V gene TRBV7-2 combines with J gene TRBJ1-5; D not resolved. Trimming took off 2 bases at V and 2 bases at J, with 7 bases between the two ends. CDR1 SGHTA and CDR2 FQGNSA come from the germline V gene. The CDR3 has 14 amino acids. CDR3 coding DNA: TGTGCCAGCAGCTTATTACCGGGCAATCAGCCCCAGCATTTT. Translated: CASSLLPGNQPQHF.

This rearrangement joins TRBV19 to TRBJ2-7; 7 nucleotides match TRBD1. V trimming: 4 bases; J trimming: 7 bases; junction bases outside the gene matches: 10. Germline assignment: CDR1 LNHDA and CDR2 SQIVND (reference sequence). CDR3 length equals 14 residues. The CDR3 reads CASSTPTGLWEQYF. The CDR3 DNA reads TGTGCCAGTAGTACCCCGACAGGGCTTTGGGAGCAGTACTTC.

CDR3 protein: CASSGQGAWEKLFF. CDR3 coding DNA: TGTGCCAGCAGTGGACAGGGGGCGTGGGAAAAACTGTTTTTT. The rearrangement uses TRBV2 and TRBJ1-4, with 10 bases aligning to TRBD1. V was clipped by 4 bases and J by 8 bases; unmatched bases: 4. The CDR3 is 14 residues long. Looked up from germline, CDR1 is SNHLY and CDR2 is FYNNEI.

This chain links TRBV9 with TRBJ1-5, with D possibly matching TRBD1 (6 bases). CDR3 length: 15 amino acids. Germline V gene data show CDR1 as SGDLS and CDR2 as YYNGEE. V lost 3 bases and J 1 base, leaving 11 bases between the germline ends. The CDR3 spells CASSEQGRSNQPQHF. Here the CDR3 DNA reads TGTGCCAGCAGCGAACAGGGAAGGAGCAATCAGCCCCAGCATTTT.

The genes are TRBV7-3 and TRBJ2-3, with 8 bases matching TRBD1. The V gene's germline CDR1 is SGHTA and CDR2 FQGTGA. The CDR3 loop spans 16 amino acids. The ends lost 1 base at V and 9 bases at J; junction bases unmatched: 12. The CDR3 sequence: CASSLNGGIQGETQYF. CDR3 in DNA: TGTGCCAGCAGCTTAAATGGGGGGATACAGGGGGAGACGCAGTATTTT.

This chain uses TRBV5-1 with TRBJ1-1; D gene ambiguous. The V gene lost 1 base and the J gene lost 1 base, with 5 bases spanning the gap. This CDR3 has 13 residues. Germline V gene lookup returns CDR1 SGHRS and CDR2 YFSETQ. The CDR3 is CASSLLSNTEAFF. CDR3 nucleotide sequence: TGCGCCAGCAGCTTGCTCTCGAACACTGAAGCTTTCTTT. The full variable domain, rest sourced from reference TRBV5-1 and TRBJ1-1, is KAGVTQTPRYLIKTRGQQVTLSCSPISGHRSVSWYQQTPGQGLQFLFEYFSETQRNKGNFPGRFSGRQFSNSRSEMNVSTLELGDSALYLCASSLLSNTEAFFGQGTRLTVV.

The gene calls are TRBV28 and TRBJ1-2; tentatively, D is TRBD1 (6 bases). The CDR3 loop spans 17 amino acids. Looked up from germline, CDR1 is MDHEN and CDR2 is SYDVKM. V gave up 4 bases and J gave up 1 base, with 19 bases separating them. The CDR3 DNA reads as TGTGCCAGCAGTTCAACGACAGGCTCCCGACTTAACTATGGCTACACCTTC. Amino acids: CASSSTTGSRLNYGYTF.

This clone was seen just once. The chain carries TRBV7-9 and TRBJ1-1; 9 bases are a match to TRBD1. V shed 5 bases, J shed 2 bases, and the junction held 3 bases outside the gene matches. The germline V gene has CDR1 SEHNR and CDR2 FQNEAQ (reference sequence). The CDR3 loop spans 14 amino acids. CDR3 in DNA: TGTGCCAGCAGCCCGGGACAGGGTAACACTGAAGCTTTCTTT. As protein: CASSPGQGNTEAFF.

CDR3: CASSSRVRGNQPQHF. The DNA of the CDR3 is TGTGCCAGCAGTTCCCGTGTGCGAGGCAATCAGCCCCAGCATTTT. The rearrangement uses TRBV6-2 or TRBV6-3 and TRBJ1-5, with D hard to call. CDR1 and CDR2 (germline): MNHEY, SVGEGT. There are 15 residues in the CDR3. V lost 4 bases, J lost 2 bases, and 12 bases lay in between.

This chain links TRBV6-2 or TRBV6-3 with TRBJ1-6; D ambiguous. This CDR3 spans 12 amino acids. Germline V gene lookup returns CDR1 MNHEY and CDR2 SVGEGT. Trimming left V 6 bases short and J 6 bases short, with 6 bases between. CDR3 coding DNA: TGTGCCAGCAGCCCGAGTAATTCACCCCTCCACTTT. Residues: CASSPSNSPLHF.

The chain links TRBV29-1 to TRBJ1-5; D is undetermined. The CDR3 contains 13 residues. Trimming left V 6 bases short and J 0 bases short, with 9 bases between. In germline, CDR1 is SQVTM, CDR2 ANQGSEA. In DNA form, the CDR3 reads TGCAGCGTAGTCACAGCTAGCAATCAGCCCCAGCATTTT. Translated, it gives CSVVTASNQPQHF.

The chain links TRBV10-3 to TRBJ2-7; 9 bases align to TRBD1. V shed 5 bases and J 3 bases; nucleotides not matched to a gene: 8. Germline V lookup: CDR1 ENHRY, CDR2 SYGVKD. This CDR3 region has 15 residues. CDR3 DNA: TGTGCCATCAGTATTGGACAGGGGCCAATCTACGAGCAGTACTTC. Translating gives CAISIGQGPIYEQYF.

The V gene is TRBV3-1 (or the pseudogene TRBV3-2), the J gene TRBJ2-5, with D maybe TRBD1 (6 bases). The germline V gene has CDR1 LGHDT and CDR2 YNNKEL (reference sequence). V was trimmed by 8 bases and J by 1 base, leaving 20 bases between them. The CDR3 length is 16 residues. CDR3 in amino acids: CASLDITGSSQETQYF. CDR3 in DNA: TGTGCCAGCCTAGACATTACAGGGTCAAGCCAAGAGACCCAGTACTTC.

V and J are TRBV5-1 and TRBJ1-3, with 8 bases lining up with TRBD1. V gave up 5 bases and J gave up 3 bases; unmatched junction bases: 7. There are 15 residues in the CDR3. The V gene's germline CDR1 is SGHRS and CDR2 YFSETQ. In DNA, the CDR3 is TGCGCCAGCAGGCTCCTTACAGGGGGTGGAAACACCATATATTTT. This codes for CASRLLTGGGNTIYF.

This chain connects TRBV7-2 to TRBJ2-3, with 9 bases identical to TRBD2. The V gene end was trimmed by 5 bases and the J gene end by 4 bases; junction bases not matched to a gene: 10. This CDR3 has 16 residues. Per the germline V gene, CDR1 is SGHTA and CDR2 is FQGNSA. This CDR3 reads CASSTERGAPSDTQYF. DNA for the CDR3: TGTGCCAGCAGCACTGAGCGGGGGGCGCCTTCAGATACGCAGTATTTT.

The chain is built from TRBV7-8 and TRBJ2-1; the match to TRBD2 covers 9 bases. V gave up 0 bases and J gave up 6 bases; unmatched junction bases: 6. The CDR3 covers 16 residues. Per germline, CDR1 SGHVS and CDR2 FQNEAQ. The CDR3 nucleotides are TGTGCCAGCAGCTTAGCGGGCGGGAGGGCCGTCAATGAGCAGTTCTTC. It yields the protein CASSLAGGRAVNEQFF.

This chain joins TRBV18 and TRBJ1-2; TRBD1 might be the D (5 bases). Germline V lookup: CDR1 KGHSH, CDR2 LQKENI. Trimming took off 2 bases at V and 6 bases at J, with 13 bases between the two ends. This CDR3 is 14 amino acids long. Written as DNA, the CDR3 is TGTGCCAGCTCACCATCCAGGGATTCGGATGGCTACACCTTC. It translates to CASSPSRDSDGYTF.

The V call is TRBV5-1, the J call TRBJ2-3, with D uncertain. The CDR3 length is 14 residues. V lost 4 bases and J lost 5, with 14 bases in between. Germline lookup yields CDR1 SGHRS and CDR2 YFSETQ. CDR3 DNA: TGCGCCAGCAGCGTCGGTGGGCTCGGAGATACGCAGTATTTT. Translated: CASSVGGLGDTQYF.